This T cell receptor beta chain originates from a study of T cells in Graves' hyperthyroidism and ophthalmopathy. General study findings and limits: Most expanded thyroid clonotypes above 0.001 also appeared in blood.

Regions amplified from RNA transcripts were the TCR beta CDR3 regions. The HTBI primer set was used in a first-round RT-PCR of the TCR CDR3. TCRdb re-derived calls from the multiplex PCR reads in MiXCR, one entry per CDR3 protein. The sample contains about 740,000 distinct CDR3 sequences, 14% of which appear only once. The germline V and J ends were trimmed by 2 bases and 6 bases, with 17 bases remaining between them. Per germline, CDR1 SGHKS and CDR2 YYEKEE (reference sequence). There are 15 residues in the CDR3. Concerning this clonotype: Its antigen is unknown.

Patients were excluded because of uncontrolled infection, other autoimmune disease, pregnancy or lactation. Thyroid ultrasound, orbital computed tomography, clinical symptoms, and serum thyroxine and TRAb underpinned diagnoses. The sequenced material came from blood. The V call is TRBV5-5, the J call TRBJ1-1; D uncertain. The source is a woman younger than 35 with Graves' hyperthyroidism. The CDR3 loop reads CASSFSLAVGPEAFF. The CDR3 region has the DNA TGTGCCAGCAGCTTTTCCCTCGCGGTAGGGCCTGAAGCTTTCTTT.